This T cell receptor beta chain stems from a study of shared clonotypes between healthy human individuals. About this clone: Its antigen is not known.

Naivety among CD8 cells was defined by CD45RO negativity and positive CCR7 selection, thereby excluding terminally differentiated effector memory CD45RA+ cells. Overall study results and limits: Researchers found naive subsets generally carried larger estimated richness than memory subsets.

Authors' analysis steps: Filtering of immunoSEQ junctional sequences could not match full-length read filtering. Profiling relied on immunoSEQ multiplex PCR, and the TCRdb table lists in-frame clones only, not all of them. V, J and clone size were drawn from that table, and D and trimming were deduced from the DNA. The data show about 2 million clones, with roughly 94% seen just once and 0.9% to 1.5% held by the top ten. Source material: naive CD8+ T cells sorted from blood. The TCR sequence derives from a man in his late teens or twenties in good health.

The DNA for the CDR3 is TGTGCCAGCAGTGAATGGCGGACAGGGGATGAGACCCAGTACTTC. It is translated as CASSEWRTGDETQYF. The J gene is TRBJ2-5, the V gene TRBV6-1; 9 bases line up with TRBD1. Germline trimming cut 2 bases from V and 5 bases from J; bases unmatched to any gene: 6. The CDR3 spans 15 residues. Per germline, CDR1 MNHNS and CDR2 SASEGT.